A single sample gave rise to the 25 T cell receptor beta chains below, sequenced in a study of identical twins. In TCRdb, the 5' RACE reads were re-called with MiXCR into one record per CDR3 protein. The table has approximately 600,000 distinct CDR3 sequences, just over 7% seen once; the top ten hold roughly 1.6%. These data are also associated with another study on yellow fever vaccine responses in identical twins.

What was sequenced was PBMCs. The receptors were sampled from a young woman in good health.

V is TRBV12-3 or TRBV12-4 and J is TRBJ2-5, with 7 positions matching TRBD1. V gave up 5 bases and J gave up 1 base; unmatched junction bases: 7. CDR3 length: 15 amino acids. The CDR3, as DNA: TGTGCCAGCAGTGGTATTGGGACAGCCCAAGAGACCCAGTACTTC. This sequence encodes CASSGIGTAQETQYF.

The rearrangement joins TRBV29-1 to TRBJ1-2; 7 nucleotides line up with TRBD1. The trim removed 6 bases at V and 6 bases at J, leaving 16 bases unmatched. This CDR3 is built from 15 residues. Per the germline V gene, CDR1 is SQVTM and CDR2 is ANQGSEA. CDR3 in DNA: TGCAGCGTCGTGGGGGGTACAGGGGATGGAGATGGCTACACCTTC. It specifies CSVVGGTGDGDGYTF.

This clonotype was recorded at least ten times. The chain uses TRBV5-1 and TRBJ2-3, with 7 bases lining up with TRBD1. J gave up 0 bases and V 5 bases, and 3 bases lay outside the gene matches. The CDR3 consists of 14 residues. Germline V CDR1 and CDR2: SGHRS, YFSETQ. The chain's CDR3 is CASRDRTSTDTQYF. As DNA, the CDR3 is TGCGCCAGCAGGGACAGGACGAGCACAGATACGCAGTATTTT.

V is TRBV12-3 or TRBV12-4 and J is TRBJ2-5; 7 nucleotides match TRBD2. This CDR3 is 14 amino acids long. The J segment lost 2 bases and the V segment lost 6 bases, leaving 6 bases of the junction unmatched. The CDR3 DNA reads TGTGCCAGCAGGGGAGGGAACGGGCAAGAGACCCAGTACTTC. It encodes CASRGGNGQETQYF.

This clonotype has a count of ten or more. V and J are TRBV28 and TRBJ1-5; no clear D gene. Germline values: CDR1 MDHEN, CDR2 SYDVKM. V was pared by 1 base and J by 1 base, with 5 bases between. The CDR3 spans 14 residues. In DNA form, the CDR3 reads TGTGCCAGCAGTTTATCCATGAGCAATCAGCCCCAGCATTTT. Residues: CASSLSMSNQPQHF.

This clonotype was counted only a few times. The chain uses TRBV7-6 and TRBJ2-5, with 10 positions matching TRBD2. Looked up from germline, CDR1 is SGHVS and CDR2 is FNYEAQ. The trim removed 5 bases at V and 4 bases at J, leaving 7 bases unmatched. The CDR3 length is 15 residues. CDR3 amino acids: CASSTAGGARETQYF. CDR3 sequence (DNA): TGTGCCAGCAGCACAGCGGGGGGGGCACGAGAGACCCAGTACTTC.

This clonotype turned up a few times. The rearrangement joins TRBV13 to TRBJ2-5; 8 bases fit TRBD2. Per germline, CDR1 PRHDT and CDR2 FYEKMQ (reference sequence). The length of the CDR3 is 16 residues. Unmatched junction bases numbered 7, after V lost 2 bases and J lost 2 bases. As DNA, the CDR3 is TGTGCCAGCAGCTTACATAGCGGGGACCTACAAGAGACCCAGTACTTC. Its translation is CASSLHSGDLQETQYF.

This clonotype has at least ten counts. The chain is built from TRBV21-1 and TRBJ2-2; TRBD1 is the table's D call and was not checked against the DNA. TRBV21-1 is a pseudogene segment. The CDR3 totals 16 residues. The CDR3 loop is CASSKSPATNTGELFF. In DNA form, the CDR3 reads TGTGCCAGCAGCAAAAGCCCGGCCACGAACACCGGGGAGCTGTTTTTT.

This rearrangement joins TRBV27 to TRBJ1-2, with D possibly TRBD1 on 5 matching bases. CDR1 MNHEY and CDR2 SMNVEV come from the germline V gene (reference sequence). The CDR3 has 13 residues. Trimming left V 3 bases short and J 7 bases short, with 12 bases between. CDR3 DNA: TGTGCCAGCAGTTTTGGGGCAAACGGTGGCTACACCTTC. Protein sequence: CASSFGANGGYTF.

This clonotype was recorded a few times. The J gene is TRBJ1-2, the V gene TRBV12-3 or TRBV12-4, with unresolved D. V was pared by 2 bases and J by 1 base, with 8 bases between. This CDR3 has 14 residues. As DNA, the CDR3 is TGTGCCAGCAGTTTAAACAGATTTAACTATGGCTACACCTTC. Translation: CASSLNRFNYGYTF.

In its sample, this clonotype was seen many times. The chain couples TRBV5-1 to TRBJ1-1; D unresolved. Deletions cut 6 bases from V and 0 bases from J, with 9 bases between. CDR3 length: 13 amino acids. Germline assignment: CDR1 SGHRS and CDR2 YFSETQ. The CDR3 reads CASTFNLNTEAFF. The CDR3 bases are TGCGCCAGCACTTTCAACTTGAACACTGAAGCTTTCTTT.

This chain links TRBV11-2 with TRBJ2-3; D might be TRBD1 (6 bases). Germline V gene data show CDR1 as SGHAT and CDR2 as FQNNGV. V was trimmed by 5 bases and J by 4 bases, leaving 16 bases between them. CDR3 length equals 15 residues. CDR3 residues: CASSQRKGVPDTQYF. The CDR3 DNA follows: TGTGCCAGCAGCCAACGGAAGGGGGTCCCAGATACGCAGTATTTT.

This clonotype was observed a handful of times. V is TRBV25-1 and J is TRBJ2-7, with TRBD1 identical over 8 bases. Losses at the gene ends were 0 bases for V and 2 bases for J; bases not matched to a gene: 9. Germline values: CDR1 MGHDK, CDR2 SYGVNS. This CDR3 region has 17 residues. The CDR3 loop is CASSEYMLAGGTYEQYF. DNA for the CDR3: TGTGCCAGCAGTGAATATATGTTGGCAGGGGGCACCTACGAGCAGTACTTC.

This clonotype has only a few counts. The rearrangement uses TRBV5-1 and TRBJ2-1; 7 bases map to TRBD1. Germline lookup yields CDR1 SGHRS and CDR2 YFSETQ. The CDR3 is made up of 14 amino acids. V was clipped by 6 bases and J by 3 bases; unmatched bases: 6. The CDR3 reads CASNRDSLYNEQFF. Written as DNA, the CDR3 is TGCGCCAGCAACCGGGACAGCCTCTACAATGAGCAGTTCTTC.

On this clonotype itself: One junction end disagrees with the germline gene, perhaps due to a read error. This chain connects TRBV5-5 to TRBJ1-1; weak D call: TRBD1 (5 bases). Germline loops: CDR1 SGHKS, CDR2 YYEKEE (reference sequence). The CDR3 has 14 residues. The CDR3 reads CASSLGDVKTEAFF. The CDR3 DNA reads TGTGCCAGCAGCTTGGGGGACGTGAAAACTGAAGCTTTCTTT.

The chain joins TRBV10-1 to TRBJ2-1; D gene ambiguous. The V end lost 6 bases, the J end lost 4 bases, and 19 bases lay between the germline ends. The germline CDR1 and CDR2 sequences are WNHNN and SYGVQD (reference sequence). The CDR3 is made up of 16 amino acids. The CDR3 here is CASRQTWCWRYNEQFF. For the CDR3, the DNA is TGCGCCAGCAGGCAAACCTGGTGCTGGCGTTACAATGAGCAGTTCTTC.

This clonotype was counted many times. This sequence joins TRBV6-4 and TRBJ1-5; 12 positions agree with TRBD1. After removal of 10 bases from V and 3 bases from J, the junction contained 4 bases not matched to a gene. This CDR3 contains 14 residues. The germline gives CDR1 MRHNA, CDR2 SNTAGT. In nucleotides, the CDR3 is TGTGCCACTCAGGGACAGGGGGCCAATCAGCCCCAGCATTTT. Its translation: CATQGQGANQPQHF.

This chain uses TRBV29-1 with TRBJ2-1; a weak D match, TRBD1 (6 bases). The CDR3 loop spans 12 amino acids. The germline V gene encodes CDR1 SQVTM and CDR2 ANQGSEA. V was trimmed by 4 bases and J by 4 bases, leaving 8 bases between them. The CDR3 spells CSVADSYNEQFF. The DNA for the CDR3 is TGCAGCGTTGCGGACAGTTACAATGAGCAGTTCTTC.

This clonotype was picked up many times. V is TRBV4-1 and J is TRBJ2-3; no firm D call. This CDR3 has 13 amino acids. Germline V gene lookup returns CDR1 MGHRA and CDR2 YSYEKL. The V end was cut by 4 bases, the J end by 5 bases, with 10 bases between. CDR3 bases: TGCGCCAGCAGCCCCGTGTTTAGAGATACGCAGTATTTT. Amino acids: CASSPVFRDTQYF.

The rearrangement links TRBV5-1 to TRBJ1-6; D is perhaps TRBD1 (5 bases). Germline-derived CDR1 and CDR2 are SGHRS and YFSETQ. This CDR3 is built from 18 residues. Between the trimmed V and J ends, which lost 0 bases and 3 bases, there was a span of 16 bases. CDR3 in amino acids: CASSLVGSGHGYNSPLHF. CDR3 DNA sequence: TGCGCCAGCAGCTTGGTGGGTTCGGGGCATGGCTATAATTCACCCCTCCACTTT.

This chain uses TRBV2 with TRBJ2-4, with D tentatively TRBD1 or TRBD2 (5 bases each). Deletions cut 8 bases from V and 10 bases from J, with 24 bases between. From germline, CDR1 is SNHLY and CDR2 FYNNEI. CDR3 length: 15 amino acids. CDR3 DNA: TGTGCCAGCTTGCAGGGCCTACCGGAGTCGGGGATTCAGTACTTC. It codes for CASLQGLPESGIQYF.

Only a few counts were recorded for this clonotype. The rearrangement links TRBV5-1 to TRBJ2-3; a weak D match, TRBD1 (6 bases). CDR1 is SGHRS and CDR2 is YFSETQ in the germline V gene. V lost 3 bases to trimming and J lost 5 bases, with 10 bases between them. The CDR3 covers 13 residues. The CDR3 here is CASSSEQGDTQYF. The CDR3 DNA reads as TGCGCCAGCAGCTCGGAACAGGGAGATACGCAGTATTTT.

A few counts support this clonotype. The CDR3 loop is CASSLSGPLEQYF. The CDR3 coding sequence is TGTGCCAGCAGTTTATCCGGTCCCCTGGAGCAGTACTTC. The chain uses TRBV12-3 or TRBV12-4 and TRBJ2-7; D gene ambiguous. Trimming cost V 2 bases and J 7 bases, with 12 bases left between them. This CDR3 contains 13 residues.

This clonotype occurred a few times. J is TRBJ2-2 and V is TRBV27; a possible D gene is TRBD1 (6 bases). CDR3 length: 17 amino acids. Trimming pared 0 bases from V and 3 bases from J, leaving 14 bases between. Germline CDR1 reads MNHEY; CDR2 reads SMNVEV (reference sequence). CDR3 nucleotides: TGTGCCAGCAGTTTATCTGGGGGCGGTTTTCACACCGGGGAGCTGTTTTTT. It translates to CASSLSGGGFHTGELFF.

This clonotype was detected many times. V gene TRBV12-3 or TRBV12-4 combines with J gene TRBJ1-2, with 7 bases lining up with TRBD1. V lost 2 bases, J lost 8 bases, and 14 bases stayed unmatched. This CDR3 is built from 16 residues. The CDR3 reads CASSLSPGSTGSGYTF. Here the CDR3 DNA reads TGTGCCAGCAGTTTAAGTCCGGGCTCGACAGGGAGCGGCTACACCTTC.